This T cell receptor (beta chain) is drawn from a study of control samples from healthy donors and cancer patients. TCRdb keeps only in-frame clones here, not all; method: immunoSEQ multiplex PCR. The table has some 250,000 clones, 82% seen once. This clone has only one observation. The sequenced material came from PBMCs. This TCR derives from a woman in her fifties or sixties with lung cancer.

CDR3 region: CASSHRGRAETQYF. The CDR3 DNA reads TGTGCCAGCAGCCACAGGGGGCGAGCAGAGACCCAGTACTTC. The genes are TRBV3-1 (or the pseudogene TRBV3-2) and TRBJ2-5, with 8 bases aligning to TRBD1. J lost 4 bases, V lost 3 bases, and 4 bases had no gene match. The CDR3 is made up of 14 amino acids. Germline V gives CDR1 LGHDT, CDR2 YNNKEL (reference sequence).